This T cell receptor (beta chain) was observed in a study of post-analysis software for immune sequencing data. About the study: Secondary progressive, relapsing-remitting and progressive-relapsing multiple sclerosis were among the included disease courses.

Presence of unique molecular identifiers characterized the TCR beta cDNA libraries. When about 0.85 to 11 million T cells were used, they gave hundreds of thousands of cDNA molecules. TCRdb analysed the PCR reads with MiXCR anew, one entry per CDR3 protein. The table shows about 820,000 distinct CDR3 sequences, with 53% occurring only once. Details on this clonotype: The antigen remains undetermined.

The CDR3 consists of 14 residues. V was cut by 3 bases and J by 2 bases, with 11 bases left in between. Germline V gene lookup returns CDR1 LNHDA and CDR2 SQIVND (reference sequence). Study observations and caveats: Strong co-clustering by F measure was seen for same-batch samples. Patients had higher frequencies than controls of about 5 TRBV segments, including TRBV5-6, TRBV5-1 and TRBV20-1.

The sample comprised blood. The sequence was obtained from a girl under 18 with multiple sclerosis. The chain links TRBV19 to TRBJ2-7; D gene unclear. Written as DNA, the CDR3 is TGTGCCAGTAGTATGGCAGGCGATACCTACGAGCAGTACTTC. It codes for CASSMAGDTYEQYF.